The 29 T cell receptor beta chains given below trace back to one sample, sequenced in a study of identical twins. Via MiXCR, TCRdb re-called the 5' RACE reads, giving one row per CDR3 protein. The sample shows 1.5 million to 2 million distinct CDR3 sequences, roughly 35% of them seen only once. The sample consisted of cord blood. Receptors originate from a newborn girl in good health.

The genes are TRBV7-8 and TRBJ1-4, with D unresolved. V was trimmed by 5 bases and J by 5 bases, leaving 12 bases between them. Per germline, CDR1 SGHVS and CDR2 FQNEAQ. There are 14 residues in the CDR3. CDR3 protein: CASSTVDQNEKLFF. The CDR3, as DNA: TGTGCCAGCAGCACTGTCGACCAGAATGAAAAACTGTTTTTT.

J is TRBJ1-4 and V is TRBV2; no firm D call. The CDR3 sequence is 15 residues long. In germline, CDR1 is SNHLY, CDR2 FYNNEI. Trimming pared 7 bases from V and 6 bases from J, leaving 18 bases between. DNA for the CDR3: TGTGCCAGCATCACCAGGAGAGGGATGGATGAAAAACTGTTTTTT. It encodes CASITRRGMDEKLFF.

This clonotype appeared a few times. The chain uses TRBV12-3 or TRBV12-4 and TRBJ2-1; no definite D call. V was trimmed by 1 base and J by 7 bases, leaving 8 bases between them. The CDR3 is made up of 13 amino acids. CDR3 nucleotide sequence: TGTGCCAGCAGTTTAGACGGGCTTAATGAGCAGTTCTTC. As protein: CASSLDGLNEQFF.

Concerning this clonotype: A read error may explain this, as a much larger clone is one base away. CDR3 nucleotide sequence: TGCAGTGCTGCCTGGACTAGAAACGAGCAGTACTTC. Encoded protein: CSAAWTRNEQYF. The V call is TRBV20-1, the J call TRBJ2-5; 7 positions agree with TRBD2. The end of the DNA aligns better with TRBJ2-7, so the J call may be wrong. From germline, CDR1 is DFQATT and CDR2 SNEGSKA (reference sequence). The CDR3 is 12 amino acids.

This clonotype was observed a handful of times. The CDR3 bases are TGTGCCAGCAGCTTATGGTTGGCGGGCTCCTACAATGAGCAGTTCTTC. It yields the protein CASSLWLAGSYNEQFF. The V and J genes are TRBV11-2 and TRBJ2-1; tentatively, D is TRBD2 (5 bases). Per germline, CDR1 SGHAT and CDR2 FQNNGV. Trimming took off 2 bases at V and 0 bases at J, with 11 bases between the two ends. This CDR3 contains 16 residues.

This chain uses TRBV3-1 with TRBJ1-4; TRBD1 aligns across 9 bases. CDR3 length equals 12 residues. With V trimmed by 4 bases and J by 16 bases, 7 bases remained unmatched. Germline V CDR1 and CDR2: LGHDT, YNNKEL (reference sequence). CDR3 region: CASSPGQGQRFF. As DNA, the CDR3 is TGTGCCAGCAGCCCGGGACAGGGACAAAGGTTTTTT.

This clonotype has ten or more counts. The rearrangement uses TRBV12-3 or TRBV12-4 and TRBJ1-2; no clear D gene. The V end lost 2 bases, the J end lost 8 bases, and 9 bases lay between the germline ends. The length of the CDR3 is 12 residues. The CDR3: CASSLQTTGYTF. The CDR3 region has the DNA TGTGCCAGCAGTTTACAGACGACAGGCTACACCTTC.

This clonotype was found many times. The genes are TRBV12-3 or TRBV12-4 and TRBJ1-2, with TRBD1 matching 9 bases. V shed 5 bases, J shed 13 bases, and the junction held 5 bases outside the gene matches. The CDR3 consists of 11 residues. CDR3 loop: CASSIRDRATF. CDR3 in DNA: TGTGCCAGCAGTATACGGGACAGGGCCACCTTC.

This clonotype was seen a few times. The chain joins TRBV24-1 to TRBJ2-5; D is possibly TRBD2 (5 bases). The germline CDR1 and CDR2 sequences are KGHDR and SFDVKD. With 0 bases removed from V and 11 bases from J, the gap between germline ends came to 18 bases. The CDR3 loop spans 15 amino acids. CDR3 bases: TGTGCCACCAGTGATTTGCCGCGGCCTCCTGGGGAGCAGTACTTC. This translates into CATSDLPRPPGEQYF.

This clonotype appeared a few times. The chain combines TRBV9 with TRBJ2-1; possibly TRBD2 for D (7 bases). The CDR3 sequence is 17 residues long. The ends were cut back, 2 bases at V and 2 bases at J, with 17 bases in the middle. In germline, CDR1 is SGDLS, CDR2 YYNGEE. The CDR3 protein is CASSVAGDYRPYNEQFF. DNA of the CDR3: TGTGCCAGCAGCGTGGCAGGGGACTACCGGCCCTACAATGAGCAGTTCTTC.

The CDR3 loop reads CSARGILAVLGEQYF. For the CDR3, the DNA is TGCAGTGCTAGGGGTATTTTAGCGGTCCTAGGAGAGCAGTACTTC. V usage is TRBV20-1 and J usage is TRBJ2-7; tentative D call: TRBD2 (6 bases). This CDR3 region has 15 residues. Germline V lookup: CDR1 DFQATT, CDR2 SNEGSKA (reference sequence). The ends were cut back, 3 bases at V and 7 bases at J, with 22 bases in the middle.

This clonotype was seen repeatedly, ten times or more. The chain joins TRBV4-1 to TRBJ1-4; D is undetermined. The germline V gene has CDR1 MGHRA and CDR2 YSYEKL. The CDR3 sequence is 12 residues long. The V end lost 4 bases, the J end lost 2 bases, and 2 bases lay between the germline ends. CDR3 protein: CASSRTNEKLFF. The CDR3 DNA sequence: TGCGCCAGCAGCCGGACTAATGAAAAACTGTTTTTT.

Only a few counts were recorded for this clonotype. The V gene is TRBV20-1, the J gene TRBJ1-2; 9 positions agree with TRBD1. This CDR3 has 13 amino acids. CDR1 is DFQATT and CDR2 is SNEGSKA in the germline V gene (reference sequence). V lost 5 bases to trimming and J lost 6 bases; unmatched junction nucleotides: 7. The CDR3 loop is CSAYWTGEDGYTF. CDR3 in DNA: TGCAGTGCTTATTGGACAGGGGAGGATGGCTACACCTTC.

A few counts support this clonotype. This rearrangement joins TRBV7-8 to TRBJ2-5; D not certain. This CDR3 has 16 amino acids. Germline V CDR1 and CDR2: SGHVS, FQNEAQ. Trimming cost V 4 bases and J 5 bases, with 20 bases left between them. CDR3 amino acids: CASSSRRWLIEETQYF. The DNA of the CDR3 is TGTGCCAGCAGCTCCAGGCGGTGGCTAATTGAGGAGACCCAGTACTTC.

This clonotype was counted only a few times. The CDR3 nucleotides are TGCGCCAGCAGTTCAGGGTTTTTCAGCTATGGCTACACCTTC. Translation: CASSSGFFSYGYTF. The chain joins TRBV5-1 to TRBJ1-2; D might be TRBD1 (5 bases). The ends were cut back, 5 bases at V and 4 bases at J, with 15 bases in the middle. Per germline, CDR1 SGHRS and CDR2 YFSETQ. This CDR3 contains 14 residues. Complete variable domain (other parts from reference TRBV5-1 and TRBJ1-2): KAGVTQTPRYLIKTRGQQVTLSCSPISGHRSVSWYQQTPGQGLQFLFEYFSETQRNKGNFPGRFSGRQFSNSRSEMNVSTLELGDSALYLCASSSGFFSYGYTFGSGTRLTVV.

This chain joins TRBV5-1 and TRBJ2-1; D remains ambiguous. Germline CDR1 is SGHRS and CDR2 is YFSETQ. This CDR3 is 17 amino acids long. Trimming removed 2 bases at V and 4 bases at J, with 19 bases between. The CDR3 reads CASSFKLDGAQYNEQFF. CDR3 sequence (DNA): TGCGCCAGCAGCTTTAAGCTGGACGGAGCCCAGTACAATGAGCAGTTCTTC.

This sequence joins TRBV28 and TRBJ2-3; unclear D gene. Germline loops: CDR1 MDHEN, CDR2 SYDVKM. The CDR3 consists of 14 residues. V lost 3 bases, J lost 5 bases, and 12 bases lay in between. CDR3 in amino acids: CASSFQALVDTQYF. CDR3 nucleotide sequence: TGTGCCAGCAGTTTTCAAGCGTTGGTAGATACGCAGTATTTT. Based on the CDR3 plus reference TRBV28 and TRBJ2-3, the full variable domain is DVKVTQSSRYLVKRTGEKVFLECVQDMDHENMFWYRQDPGLGLRLIYFSYDVKMKEKGDIPEGYSVSREKKERFSLILESASTNQTSMYLCASSFQALVDTQYFGPGTRLTVL.

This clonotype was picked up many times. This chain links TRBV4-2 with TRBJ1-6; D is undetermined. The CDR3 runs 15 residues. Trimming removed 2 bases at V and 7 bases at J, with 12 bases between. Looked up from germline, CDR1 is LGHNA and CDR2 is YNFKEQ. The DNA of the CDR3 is TGTGCCAGCAGCCAACACAGCATTAGCAATTCACCCCTCCACTTT. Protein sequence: CASSQHSISNSPLHF.

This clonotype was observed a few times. The CDR3: CASSFRTDHTQYF. The DNA of the CDR3 is TGTGCCAGCAGCTTTCGCACAGACCATACGCAGTATTTT. The rearrangement links TRBV11-2 to TRBJ2-3; D unresolved. The CDR3 sequence is 13 residues long. CDR1 and CDR2 from the germline V gene are SGHAT and FQNNGV. Trimming left V 3 bases short and J 7 bases short, with 11 bases between.

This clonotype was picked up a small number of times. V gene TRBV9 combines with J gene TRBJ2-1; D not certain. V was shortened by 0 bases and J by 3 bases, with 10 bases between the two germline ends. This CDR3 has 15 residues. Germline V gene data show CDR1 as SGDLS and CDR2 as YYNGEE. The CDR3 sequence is CASSVAPKSYNEQFF. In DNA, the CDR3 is TGTGCCAGCAGCGTAGCCCCCAAGAGCTACAATGAGCAGTTCTTC. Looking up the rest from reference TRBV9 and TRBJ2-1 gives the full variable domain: DSGVTQTPKHLITATGQRVTLRCSPRSGDLSVYWYQQSLDQGLQFLIQYYNGEERAKGNILERFSAQQFPDLHSELNLSSLELGDSALYFCASSVAPKSYNEQFFGPGTRLTVL.

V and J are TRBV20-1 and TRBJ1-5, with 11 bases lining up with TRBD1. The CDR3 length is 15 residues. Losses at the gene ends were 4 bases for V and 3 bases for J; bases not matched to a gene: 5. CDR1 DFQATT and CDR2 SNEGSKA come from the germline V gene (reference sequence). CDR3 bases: TGCAGTGCTACCTCAGGACAGGGGGCCAATCAGCCCCAGCATTTT. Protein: CSATSGQGANQPQHF.

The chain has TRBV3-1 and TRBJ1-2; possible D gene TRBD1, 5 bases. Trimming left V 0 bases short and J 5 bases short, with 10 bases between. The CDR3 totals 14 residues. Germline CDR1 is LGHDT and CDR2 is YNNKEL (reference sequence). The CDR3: CASSQEGRIYGYTF. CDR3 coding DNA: TGTGCCAGCAGCCAAGAGGGACGGATATATGGCTACACCTTC.

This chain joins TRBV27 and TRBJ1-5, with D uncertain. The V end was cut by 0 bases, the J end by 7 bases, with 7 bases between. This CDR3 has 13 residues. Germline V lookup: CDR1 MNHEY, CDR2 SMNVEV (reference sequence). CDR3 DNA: TGTGCCAGCAGTTTATCTCCTCGGCAGCCCCAGCATTTT. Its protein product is CASSLSPRQPQHF.

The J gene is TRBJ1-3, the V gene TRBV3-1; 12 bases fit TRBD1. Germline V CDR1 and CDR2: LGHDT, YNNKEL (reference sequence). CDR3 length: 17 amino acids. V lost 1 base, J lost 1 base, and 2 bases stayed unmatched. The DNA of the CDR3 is TGTGCCAGCAGCCAAGGGGGACAGGGGGCGTCTGGAAACACCATATATTTT. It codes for CASSQGGQGASGNTIYF. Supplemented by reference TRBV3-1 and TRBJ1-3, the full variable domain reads DTAVSQTPKYLVTQMGNDKSIKCEQNLGHDTMYWYKQDSKKFLKIMFSYNNKELIINETVPNRFSPKSPDKAHLNLHINSLELGDSAVYFCASSQGGQGASGNTIYFGEGSWLTVV.

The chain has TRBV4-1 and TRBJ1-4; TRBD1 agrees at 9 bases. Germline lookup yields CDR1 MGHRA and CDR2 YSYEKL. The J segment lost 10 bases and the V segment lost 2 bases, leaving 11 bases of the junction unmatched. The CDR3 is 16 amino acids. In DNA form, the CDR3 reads TGCGCCAGCAGCCAAAGGCTCCCGGGACAGGGAGGAAAACTGTTTTTT. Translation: CASSQRLPGQGGKLFF.

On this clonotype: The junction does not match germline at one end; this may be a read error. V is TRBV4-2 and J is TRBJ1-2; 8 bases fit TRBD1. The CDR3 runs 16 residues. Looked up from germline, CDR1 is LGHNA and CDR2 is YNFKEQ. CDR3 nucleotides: TGTGCCAGCGGCCACGGACAGGGTAAAGAGGCCTATGGCTACACCTTC. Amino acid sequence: CASGHGQGKEAYGYTF.

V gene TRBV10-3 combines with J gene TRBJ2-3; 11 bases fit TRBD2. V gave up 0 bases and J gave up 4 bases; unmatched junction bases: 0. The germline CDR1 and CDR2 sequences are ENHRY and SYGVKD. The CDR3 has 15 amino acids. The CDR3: CAISESGLAADTQYF. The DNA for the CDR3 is TGTGCCATCAGTGAGTCGGGACTAGCGGCAGATACGCAGTATTTT.

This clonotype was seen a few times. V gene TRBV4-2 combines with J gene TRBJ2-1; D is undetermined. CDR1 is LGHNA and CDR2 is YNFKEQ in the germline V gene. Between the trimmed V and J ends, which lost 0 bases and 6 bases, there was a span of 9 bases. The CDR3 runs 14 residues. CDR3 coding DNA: TGTGCCAGCAGCCAAGAGCGATACAGCAATGAGCAGTTCTTC. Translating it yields CASSQERYSNEQFF.

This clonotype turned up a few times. CDR3 sequence: CASSMSQGEQYF. The CDR3 bases are TGTGCCAGTAGTATGTCCCAGGGCGAGCAGTACTTC. The gene calls are TRBV19 and TRBJ2-7; weak D call: TRBD1 (5 bases). The germline V gene has CDR1 LNHDA and CDR2 SQIVND (reference sequence). V gave up 3 bases and J gave up 6 bases, with 9 bases separating them. The CDR3 is made up of 12 amino acids.